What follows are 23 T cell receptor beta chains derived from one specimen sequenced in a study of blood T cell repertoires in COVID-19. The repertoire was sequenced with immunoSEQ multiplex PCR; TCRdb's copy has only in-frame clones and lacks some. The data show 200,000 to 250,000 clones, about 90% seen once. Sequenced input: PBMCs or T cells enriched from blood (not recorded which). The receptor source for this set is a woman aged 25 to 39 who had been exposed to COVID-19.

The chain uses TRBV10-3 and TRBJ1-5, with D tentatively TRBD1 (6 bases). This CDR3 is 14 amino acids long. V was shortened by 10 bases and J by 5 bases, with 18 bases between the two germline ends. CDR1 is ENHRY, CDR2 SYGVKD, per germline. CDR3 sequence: CATRDMRADQPQHF. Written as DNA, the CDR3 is TGTGCCACGAGGGACATGAGGGCGGATCAGCCCCAGCATTTT.

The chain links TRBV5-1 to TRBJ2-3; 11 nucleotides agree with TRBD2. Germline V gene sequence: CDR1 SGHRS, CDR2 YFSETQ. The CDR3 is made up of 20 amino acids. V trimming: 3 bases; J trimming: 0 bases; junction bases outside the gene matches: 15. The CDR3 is CASSSGGPGLAETSTDTQYF. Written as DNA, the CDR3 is TGCGCCAGCAGCTCGGGGGGACCGGGACTAGCGGAAACTAGCACAGATACGCAGTATTTT.

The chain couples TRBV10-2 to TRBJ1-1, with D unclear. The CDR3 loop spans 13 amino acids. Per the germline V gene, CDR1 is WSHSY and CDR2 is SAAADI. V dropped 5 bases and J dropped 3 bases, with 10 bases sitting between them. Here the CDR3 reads CASSPMRDTEAFF. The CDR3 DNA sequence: TGCGCCAGCAGTCCCATGAGGGACACTGAAGCTTTCTTT.

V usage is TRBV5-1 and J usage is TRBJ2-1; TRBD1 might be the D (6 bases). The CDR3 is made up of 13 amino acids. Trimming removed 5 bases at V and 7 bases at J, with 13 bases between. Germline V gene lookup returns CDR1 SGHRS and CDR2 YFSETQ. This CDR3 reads CASRTVGTNEQFF. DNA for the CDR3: TGCGCCAGCAGGACAGTGGGGACAAATGAGCAGTTCTTC.

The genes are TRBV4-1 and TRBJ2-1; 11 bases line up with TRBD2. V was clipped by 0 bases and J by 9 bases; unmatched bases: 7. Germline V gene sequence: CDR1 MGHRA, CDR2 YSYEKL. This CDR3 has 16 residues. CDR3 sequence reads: CASSQDWTSGFGEQFF. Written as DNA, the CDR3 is TGCGCCAGCAGCCAAGACTGGACTAGCGGGTTTGGTGAGCAGTTCTTC.

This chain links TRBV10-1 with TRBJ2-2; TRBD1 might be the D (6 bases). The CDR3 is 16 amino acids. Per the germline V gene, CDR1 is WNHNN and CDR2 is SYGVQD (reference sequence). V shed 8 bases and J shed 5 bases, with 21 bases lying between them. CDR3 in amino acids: CASFGYGTPRTGELFF. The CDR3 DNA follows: TGCGCCAGCTTTGGCTACGGGACACCCAGAACCGGGGAGCTGTTTTTT.

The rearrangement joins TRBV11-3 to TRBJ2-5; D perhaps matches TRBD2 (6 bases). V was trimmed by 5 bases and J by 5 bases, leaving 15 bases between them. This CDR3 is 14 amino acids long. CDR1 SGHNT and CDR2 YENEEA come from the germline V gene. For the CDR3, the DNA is TGTGCCAGCAGCGACCGGGCTGGGGGGGAGACCCAGTACTTC. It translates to CASSDRAGGETQYF.

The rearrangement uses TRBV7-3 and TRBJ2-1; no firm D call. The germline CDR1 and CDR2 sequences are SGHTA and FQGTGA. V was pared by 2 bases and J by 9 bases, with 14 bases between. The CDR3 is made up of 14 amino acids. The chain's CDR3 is CASSLDSVVSEQFF. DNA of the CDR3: TGTGCCAGCAGCTTAGACTCGGTAGTGAGTGAGCAGTTCTTC.

CDR3 loop: CSAGGGRQPQHF. The CDR3 DNA sequence: TGCAGCGCCGGCGGGGGGCGACAGCCCCAGCATTTT. The genes are TRBV29-1 and TRBJ1-5; possible D gene TRBD1, 6 bases. CDR3 length equals 12 residues. Germline loops: CDR1 SQVTM, CDR2 ANQGSEA. The V end lost 7 bases, the J end lost 7 bases, and 14 bases lay between the germline ends.

CDR3 bases: TGTGCCAGCAGCTTAGGTCCGGCGGGTTCCGCCTACAATGAGCAGTTCTTC. This encodes CASSLGPAGSAYNEQFF. The chain carries TRBV11-2 and TRBJ2-1; perhaps TRBD2 as D (5 bases). V gave up 1 base and J gave up 2 bases, with 15 bases separating them. Germline lookup yields CDR1 SGHAT and CDR2 FQNNGV. This CDR3 spans 17 amino acids. Based on the CDR3 plus reference TRBV11-2 and TRBJ2-1, the full variable domain is EAGVAQSPRYKIIEKRQSVAFWCNPISGHATLYWYQQILGQGPKLLIQFQNNGVVDDSQLPKDRFSAERLKGVDSTLKIQPAKLEDSAVYLCASSLGPAGSAYNEQFFGPGTRLTVL.

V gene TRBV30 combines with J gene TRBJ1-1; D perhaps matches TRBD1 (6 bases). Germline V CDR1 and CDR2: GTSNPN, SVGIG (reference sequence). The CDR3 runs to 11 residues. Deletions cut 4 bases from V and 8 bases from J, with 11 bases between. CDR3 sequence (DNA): TGTGCCTGGACTTATGGGACAGAAGCTTTCTTT. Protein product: CAWTYGTEAFF.

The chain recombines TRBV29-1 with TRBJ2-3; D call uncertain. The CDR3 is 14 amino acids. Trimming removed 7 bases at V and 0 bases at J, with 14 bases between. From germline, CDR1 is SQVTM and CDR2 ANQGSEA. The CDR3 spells CSASDSPSTDTQYF. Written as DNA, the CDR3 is TGCAGCGCCTCCGACTCCCCTAGCACAGATACGCAGTATTTT.

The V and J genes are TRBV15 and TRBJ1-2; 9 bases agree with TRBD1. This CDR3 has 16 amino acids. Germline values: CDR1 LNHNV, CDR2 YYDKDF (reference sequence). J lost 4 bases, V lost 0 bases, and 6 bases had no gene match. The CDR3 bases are TGTGCCACCAGCAGAGATACCCGACAGGGGGGCTATGGCTACACCTTC. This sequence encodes CATSRDTRQGGYGYTF.

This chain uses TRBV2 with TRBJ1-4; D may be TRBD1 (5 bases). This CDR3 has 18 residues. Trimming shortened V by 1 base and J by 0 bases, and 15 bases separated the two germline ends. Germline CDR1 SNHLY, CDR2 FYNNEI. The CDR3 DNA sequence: TGTGCCAGCAGTGAAGATTGGGGCCGGGTAGCAACTAATGAAAAACTGTTTTTT. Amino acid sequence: CASSEDWGRVATNEKLFF.

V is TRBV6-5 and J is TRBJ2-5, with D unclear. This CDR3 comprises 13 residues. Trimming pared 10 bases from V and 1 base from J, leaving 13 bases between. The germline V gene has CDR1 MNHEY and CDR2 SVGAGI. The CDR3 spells CATYSTFQETQYF. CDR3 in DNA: TGTGCCACCTATTCAACCTTCCAAGAGACCCAGTACTTC.

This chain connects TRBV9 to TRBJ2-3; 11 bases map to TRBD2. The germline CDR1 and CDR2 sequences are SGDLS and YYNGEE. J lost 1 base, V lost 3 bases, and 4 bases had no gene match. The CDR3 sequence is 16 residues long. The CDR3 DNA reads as TGTGCCAGCAGCGCGGGACTAGCGGAAGGCACAGATACGCAGTATTTT. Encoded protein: CASSAGLAEGTDTQYF.

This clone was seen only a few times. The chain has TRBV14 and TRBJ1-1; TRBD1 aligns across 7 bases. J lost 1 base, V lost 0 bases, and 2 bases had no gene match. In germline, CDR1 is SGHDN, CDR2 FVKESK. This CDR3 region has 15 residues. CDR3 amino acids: CASSQERGPNTEAFF. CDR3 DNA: TGTGCCAGCAGCCAAGAAAGGGGGCCGAACACTGAAGCTTTCTTT. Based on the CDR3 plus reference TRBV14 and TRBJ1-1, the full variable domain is EAGVTQFPSHSVIEKGQTVTLRCDPISGHDNLYWYRRVMGKEIKFLLHFVKESKQDESGMPNNRFLAERTGGTYSTLKVQPAELEDSGVYFCASSQERGPNTEAFFGQGTRLTVV.

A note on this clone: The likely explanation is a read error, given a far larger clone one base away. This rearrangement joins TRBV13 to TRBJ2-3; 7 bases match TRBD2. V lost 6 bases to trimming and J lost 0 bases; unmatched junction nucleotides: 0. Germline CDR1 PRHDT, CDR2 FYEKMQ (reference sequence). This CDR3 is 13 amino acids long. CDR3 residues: CASSSGSTDTQYF. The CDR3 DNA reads TGTGCCAGCAGTAGCGGGAGCACAGATACGCAGTATTTT.

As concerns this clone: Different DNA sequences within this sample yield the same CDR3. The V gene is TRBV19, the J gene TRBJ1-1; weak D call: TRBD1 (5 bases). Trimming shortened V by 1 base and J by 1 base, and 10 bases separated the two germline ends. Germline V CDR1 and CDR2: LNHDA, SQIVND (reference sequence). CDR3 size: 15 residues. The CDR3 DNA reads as TGTGCCAGTAGTATAGGGGGGGTTCGGAACACTGAAGCTTTCTTT. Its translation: CASSIGGVRNTEAFF.

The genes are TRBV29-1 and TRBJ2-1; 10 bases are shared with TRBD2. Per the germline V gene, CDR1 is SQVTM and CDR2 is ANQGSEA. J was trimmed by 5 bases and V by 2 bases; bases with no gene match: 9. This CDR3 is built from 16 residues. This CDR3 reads CSVESPSGRADNEQFF. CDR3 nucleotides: TGCAGCGTTGAAAGCCCTAGCGGGAGAGCCGACAATGAGCAGTTCTTC.

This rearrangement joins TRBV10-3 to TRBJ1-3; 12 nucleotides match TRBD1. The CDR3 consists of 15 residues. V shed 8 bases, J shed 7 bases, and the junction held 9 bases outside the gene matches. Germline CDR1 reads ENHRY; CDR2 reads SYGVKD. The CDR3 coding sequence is TGTGCCATCTCCTCCGTGGGACAGGGGGCTAACACCATATATTTT. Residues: CAISSVGQGANTIYF.

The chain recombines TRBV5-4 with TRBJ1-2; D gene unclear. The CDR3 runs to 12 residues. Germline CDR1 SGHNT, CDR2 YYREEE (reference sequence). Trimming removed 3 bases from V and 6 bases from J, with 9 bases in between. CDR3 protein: CASSSNSNGYTF. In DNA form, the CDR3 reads TGTGCCAGCAGCTCCAACAGCAATGGCTACACCTTC.

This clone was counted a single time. The CDR3 spells CAIHRQVIAGGLRHEQYF. The CDR3 DNA is TGTGCCATCCATCGGCAGGTGATCGCGGGAGGGCTTCGCCACGAGCAGTACTTC. This chain uses TRBV6-4 with TRBJ2-7; 9 bases are a match to TRBD2. Germline V gene data show CDR1 as MRHNA and CDR2 as SNTAGT. Losses at the gene ends were 10 bases for V and 5 bases for J; bases not matched to a gene: 24. The CDR3 is 18 residues long.